This T cell receptor beta chain was recovered during a study of blood T cell repertoires in COVID-19. This CDR3 comprises 13 residues. The V end lost 2 bases, the J end lost 1 base, and 8 bases lay between the germline ends. The germline V gene has CDR1 GTSNPN and CDR2 SVGIG (reference sequence). In the study's own analysis: Reference gene primer amplification gave nucleated cell count estimates. Assay used: immunoSEQ multiplex PCR; TCRdb lists only in-frame clones, some missing. The V and J calls and clone size are taken from that table; D and trimming were inferred from the DNA. The sample has a few hundred thousand clones, nearly 90% seen once. Seattle enrolled patients during active infection and tracked them longitudinally.

The chain employs TRBV30 and TRBJ1-1, with D possibly matching TRBD1 (6 bases). The sequence derives from a man aged 50 or older with COVID-19, enrolled during active disease. Sequencing input: peripheral blood. CDR3 DNA sequence: TGTGCCTGGAGTACACAGGGGAACACTGAAGCTTTCTTT. Translation: CAWSTQGNTEAFF.